This T cell receptor beta chain stems from a study of beta chain features in type 1 diabetes. The study, taken as a whole, reports: Type 1 diabetes patients had moderately but significantly shorter TCRB CDR3s in all four CD4+ subsets. Junctions at VDJ sites from type 1 diabetes patients had fewer insertions and more deletions.

The CDR3 consists of 14 residues. Germline values: CDR1 SEHNR, CDR2 FQNEAQ (reference sequence). Trimming cost V 5 bases and J 3 bases, with 13 bases left between them. Expressed TCRB transcripts were sequenced because the isolated RNA had all been reverse transcribed beforehand. Sequencing used immunoSEQ multiplex PCR; TCRdb keeps in-frame clones, though not all of them. The sample holds hundreds of thousands of clones, roughly a tenth seen once. Remarks on this clone: What it recognizes is unknown.

The source of this sequence is a man aged 25-45 years with type 1 diabetes. Sequenced: central memory CD4+ T cells from blood. The chain carries TRBV7-9 and TRBJ1-2, with D possibly being TRBD1 (5 bases). The CDR3 protein is CASSQLGGYYGYTF. Here the CDR3 DNA reads TGTGCCAGCAGCCAACTCGGGGGGTACTATGGCTACACCTTC.